This T cell receptor (beta chain) stems from a study of radiation and T cells in renal cell carcinoma. General study results and limits: Baseline intratumoral clonotype presence is unknown without pretreatment biopsies. From baseline, blood top tumor clonotypes peaked at 2 weeks post-radiation.

The time point is: blood 4 weeks post-SBRT, at nephrectomy. Treatment here: 15 Gy SBRT to primary tumor, nephrectomy 4 weeks later. Nephrectomy followed 15 Gy stereotactic body radiation by 4 weeks. Serial blood draws occurred at baseline and 2 and 4 weeks post-SBRT. There are 12 residues in the CDR3. V lost 4 bases, J lost 2 bases, and 5 bases lay in between. The germline gives CDR1 KGHSH, CDR2 LQKENI. A note on this clone: What it binds is unknown.

Only in-frame clones appear in the TCRdb table, and some are missing; sequencing was by immunoSEQ multiplex PCR. Among 75,000 to 95,000 clones listed, 85% were seen once. This receptor was obtained from a man in his forties or fifties with renal cell carcinoma. The sequencing here drew on blood, taken from a patient whose treatment included radiotherapy and nephrectomy. The J gene is TRBJ2-5, the V gene TRBV18; D is ambiguous. The CDR3 DNA reads as TGTGCCAGCTCACGGGATCAAGAGACCCAGTACTTC. This encodes CASSRDQETQYF.